This T cell receptor (beta chain) was obtained from a study of T-cell memory formation after mild COVID-19. The length of the CDR3 is 14 residues. Trimming shortened V by 1 base and J by 4 bases, and 9 bases separated the two germline ends. The germline gives CDR1 LNHNV, CDR2 YYDKDF (reference sequence). TCRdb fed the 5' RACE reads into MiXCR, producing one record per CDR3 protein. Of about 470,000 distinct CDR3 sequences listed, roughly 25% are singletons. General study findings and limits: Clones that contracted clustered mainly in CM and EM if CD4+ and in EMRA if CD8+. The appearance of some responding clones in pre-infection memory suggested that cross-reactive memory joined.

In this sample, this clonotype turned up a few times. Its antigen remains unknown. The source of this sequence is an adult woman who had mild COVID-19 (a few samples of this study predate the infection). Cell type and time point are not known. The sequencing sample was made of PBMCs or a T cell subset sorted from them (not recorded which). The rearrangement uses TRBV15 and TRBJ2-3, with TRBD1 as a possible D gene (5 bases). This CDR3 reads CATSRGAGPDTQYF. As DNA, the CDR3 is TGTGCCACCAGCAGAGGGGCAGGGCCAGATACGCAGTATTTT.